The TCR beta chain under discussion was sequenced for a study of a mutant IDH1 vaccine in newly diagnosed glioma (dated by TCRdb to 2020 to 2022). For the study in its entirety: Vaccination began 4-6 weeks after radiotherapy alone, or alongside temozolomide cycles in the chemotherapy-containing groups. The week-35 safety follow-up was designated visit V12, and the week-47 end of study was designated visit V13. Peripheral blood was collected at six visits: V03 (baseline), V05, V07, V10, V12 and V13. Of the approximately 34 patients who were treated, about 62% were male and 37.5% were female, and the mean age was around 40 years. Before enrollment, most patients had been given radiochemotherapy with temozolomide as standard therapy, while the rest had received either radiotherapy alone or temozolomide alone. Longitudinal TCRB deep sequencing was done for 25 to 30 treated patients, wherever samples were available for exploratory analyses. What the research found in general, with its limitations: PBMC samples for TCRB deep sequencing were selected based on availability. According to the authors, sample limitations meant that analyses of patient blood samples could not be reproduced. Immune responses induced by the vaccine were seen in around 93% of patients across multiple MHC alleles. No apparent relationship was observed between pseudoprogression and alterations in the top peripheral T cell clonotypes detected by TCRB sequencing.

Library construction relied on the immunoSEQ multiplex PCR assay. The hsTCRB Kit was used according to the manufacturer's protocol to amplify rearranged TCR beta chain sequences. Sequencing of TCRB libraries was carried out on an Illumina MiSeq. In the authors' own workflow: The kit vendor's proprietary platform handled demultiplexing, trimming and gene mapping. Held by TCRdb, this immuneACCESS table contains in-frame sequences only and omits some clones. Under half of the omission traces to an unresolved V gene where checked; the cause of the rest is unknown. Clone size and V and J calls were adopted from that table, with D and trimming inferred from the DNA. The sample contains about 30,000 clones, roughly 78% of them found a single time. Jointly, the top ten make up around 10% of the sample. V loses 0 bases, J loses 2 bases, and the germline ends lie 2 bases apart. The CDR3 has 12 amino acids, counting the end cysteine and phenylalanine. Only the CDR3 part of the read is kept: 36 bases, read in frame from the first base. Looking up the germline V gene yields CDR1 SGHRS and CDR2 YFSETQ.

Taken with the paper, the label for time point translates to: week 35, safety follow-up. Each vaccine dose, consisting of 300 ug of a 20-mer mutant IDH1 peptide in Montanide, was administered subcutaneously with topical imiquimod. Patients were given eight vaccinations, in weeks 1, 3, 5, 7, 11, 15, 19 and 23, which matched visits V03 through V10. Newly diagnosed WHO grade 3 or 4 IDH1-mutant astrocytomas showing loss of nuclear ATRX were present in the donors. The samples were drawn from NOA16, a multicentre, single-arm, open-label phase I trial in Germany that tested a mutant IDH1 peptide vaccine in humans for the first time. Genomic DNA for TCRB sequencing was extracted from EDTA blood using the DNeasy Blood and Tissue Kit. As to this clone: It lacks a known antigen. Base-call qualities are not available, and no considerably larger clone is one nucleotide away.

The origin of this receptor is a woman aged 40 to 50 with glioma. The chain joins TRBV5-1 to TRBJ2-5; the D gene assignment is ambiguous. Material: PBMCs, obtained from a glioma patient whose treatment included an IDH1 peptide vaccine. The CDR3 protein: CASSLEQETQYF. The nucleotide sequence is TGCGCCAGCAGCTTGGAACAAGAGACCCAGTACTTC.